This T cell receptor (beta chain) is from a study of CD8 T cells in ankylosing spondylitis. Study outcomes and limitations: Researchers reportedly found disease-linked clones significantly enriched in matched ankylosing spondylitis synovial fluid. A subset of motif variants has previously been described in the synovial fluid and blood of reactive arthritis. Within ankylosing spondylitis blood, a TCR beta motif made up of seven or eight highly homologous variants appeared to be characteristic.

The CDR3 runs 15 residues. Trimming at V came to 4 bases and at J to 3 bases, leaving 6 bases not matched to a gene. Looked up from germline, CDR1 is SGDLS and CDR2 is YYNGEE. TCRdb re-derived calls from the 5' RACE reads in MiXCR, one entry per CDR3 protein. The profile shows 200,000 to 250,000 distinct CDR3 sequences, about 18% of them singletons. This clonotype came up a few times. Its target is not known. This sequence was found in a male donor with ankylosing spondylitis. Sequencing input: blood, either unsorted or a sorted T cell fraction (not recorded which). This chain connects TRBV9 to TRBJ2-3, with 9 bases matching TRBD2. The CDR3 here is CASSLAGSGTDTQYF. The CDR3 nucleotides read TGTGCCAGCAGCCTAGCGGGATCGGGGACAGATACGCAGTATTTT.